The sequence of this T cell receptor beta chain was determined in a study of beta chain features in type 1 diabetes (dated by TCRdb to between 2017 and 2018). Context from the whole study: Patients and healthy donors did not differ in mean age, gender distribution, total cell number or subset yield. Regulatory and stem cell-like memory subsets were isolated from only 8 patients and about eight healthy donors, whereas naive and central memory subsets came from all 28 donors. A total of some 110 million sorted cells were examined across all samples, and a strong correlation was observed between cell number per subset and RNA yield. The study compared TCRB repertoires of sorted circulating CD4+ T cell subsets between recently diagnosed type 1 diabetes patients and matched healthy donors.

General conclusions and limits of the study: In all four CD4+ subsets, TCRB CDR3 length was moderately but significantly shorter in type 1 diabetes patients. Because cDNA rather than genomic DNA was sequenced, highly expressing activated cells could have been over-represented, although no difference in activation and CD3 levels was found between groups. HLA sub-analyses involved small numbers of individuals, so any influence of HLA type on TCRB rearrangement remained unresolved. PCR may preferentially amplify shorter templates, but because patient and control samples were amplified and corrected together, any resulting skew would affect both groups equally. Patients with type 1 diabetes made fewer insertions and deleted more nucleotides at VDJ recombination sites, implying thymic rearrangement abnormalities. Naive, central memory and regulatory TCRB repertoires appeared to be more alike among patients than among healthy donors.

The entire amount of isolated RNA was reverse transcribed using the High Capacity cDNA Reverse Transcription Kit, so the sequenced TCRB transcripts were expressed ones. Deep immunoSEQ sequencing was performed on naive, central memory and regulatory T cell samples, with an average of approximately 3.9 million total reads per sample. After sorted cells were lysed in RLT buffer, RNA was extracted with DNase-treated RNeasy Micro or Mini kits, with the choice depending on cell number. To prevent cross-contamination, every cell subset was processed on its own, while patient and healthy donor samples were processed together. The immunoSEQ multiplex PCR was used to amplify TCRB sequences from cDNA, yielding 87-bp fragments that span the CDR3 region. Sequencing of the amplicons was done on the Illumina HiSeq platform. For the original study's pipeline: PCR bias was computationally corrected using synthetic template baselines, reads within Hamming distance 2 were collapsed, and singletons that could not be merged were discarded. Reads were aligned against IMGT to assign V, D and J genes, CDR3 length and insertions or deletions at six rearrangement sites. Within each subset, clonotype counts were normalized to sorted cell number, after which true diversity and Gini coefficients were computed with the tcR R package. Repertoire sharing was quantified using the overlap coefficient calculated on TCRB nucleotide sequences. This is the immuneACCESS table as TCRdb keeps it, with only in-frame sequences that have V and J called. A part of the clones is gone; compared with another copy, unresolved V genes explain less than half, and the rest is unexplained. V and J calls and clone size are as listed in that table; D and trimming were resolved from the DNA. For this sample the table gives around 97,000 clones, of which 28% were detected only once. Together, the top ten hold approximately 0.5% of the sample.

Via the germline V gene (reference sequence), CDR1 is GTSNPN and CDR2 SVGIG. The CDR3 holds 15 amino acids from the cysteine to the phenylalanine. The kept DNA is CDR3 alone, 45 bases in frame from the first base. Trimming removed 0 bases from V and 0 bases from J, leaving 9 bases between the germline ends. Each donor gave one peripheral blood draw, approximately 100 mL on average, collected into heparinised tubes. A BD FACSAria II and a panel including CD45RO, CCR7, CD25, CD127, CD95 and CD27 were used to sort naive, central memory, regulatory and stem cell-like memory CD4+ T cells. A purity above 95% was achieved for all sorted populations. PBMCs were separated immediately by Lymphoprep density gradient centrifugation and were stained directly, without being cultured. So that batch effects would be minimized, each experiment stained and sorted samples in pairs, pairing one healthy donor with one patient.

Comment on this clone: Its antigen specificity is not known. Per-base quality was not reported, and no clone a single base away is much larger than it.

This clonotype was sampled from a woman younger than 35 with type 1 diabetes. The chain uses TRBV30 and TRBJ2-1; no D segment can be confidently identified. The source material was central memory CD4+ T cells from blood. Here is the DNA: TGTGCCTGGAGTGTACTCTCAGGCTCCTACAATGAGCAGTTCTTC. The encoded protein is CAWSVLSGSYNEQFF.